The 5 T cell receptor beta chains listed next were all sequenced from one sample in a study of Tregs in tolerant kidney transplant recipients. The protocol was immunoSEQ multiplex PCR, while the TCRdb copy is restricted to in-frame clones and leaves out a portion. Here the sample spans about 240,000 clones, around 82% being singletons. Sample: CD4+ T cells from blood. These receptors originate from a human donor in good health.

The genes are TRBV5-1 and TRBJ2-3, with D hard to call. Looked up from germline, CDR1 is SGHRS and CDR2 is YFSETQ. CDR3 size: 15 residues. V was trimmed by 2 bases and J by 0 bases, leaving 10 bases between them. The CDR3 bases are TGCGCCAGCAGCTTACAGATTACTAGCACAGATACGCAGTATTTT. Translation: CASSLQITSTDTQYF.

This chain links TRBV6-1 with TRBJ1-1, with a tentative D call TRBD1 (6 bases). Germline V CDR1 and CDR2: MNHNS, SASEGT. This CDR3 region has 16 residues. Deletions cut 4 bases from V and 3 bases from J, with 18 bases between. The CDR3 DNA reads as TGTGCCAGCAGTGCCCCAAGGACAGCCAGTTACACTGAAGCTTTCTTT. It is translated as CASSAPRTASYTEAFF.

CDR3 nucleotide sequence: TGTGCCACCGGGCAGGGGCTAGGAAACGAGCAGTACTTC. As protein: CATGQGLGNEQYF. The chain combines TRBV19 with TRBJ2-7, with a tentative D call TRBD1 (6 bases). Germline lookup yields CDR1 LNHDA and CDR2 SQIVND (reference sequence). This CDR3 has 13 residues. Trimming shortened V by 10 bases and J by 5 bases, and 18 bases separated the two germline ends.

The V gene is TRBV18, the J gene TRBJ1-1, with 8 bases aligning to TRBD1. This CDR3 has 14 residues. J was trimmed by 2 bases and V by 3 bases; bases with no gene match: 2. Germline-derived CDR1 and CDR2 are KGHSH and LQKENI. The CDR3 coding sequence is TGTGCCAGCTCACCTGGACAGGGTAACACTGAAGCTTTCTTT. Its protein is CASSPGQGNTEAFF.

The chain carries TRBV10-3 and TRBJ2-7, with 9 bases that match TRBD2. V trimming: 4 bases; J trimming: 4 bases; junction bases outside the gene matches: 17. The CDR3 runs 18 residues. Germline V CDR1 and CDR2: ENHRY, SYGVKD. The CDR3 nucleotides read TGTGCCATCAGTGGAGCATTAGCGGGAGATAGAGAATCTTACGAGCAGTACTTC. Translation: CAISGALAGDRESYEQYF.